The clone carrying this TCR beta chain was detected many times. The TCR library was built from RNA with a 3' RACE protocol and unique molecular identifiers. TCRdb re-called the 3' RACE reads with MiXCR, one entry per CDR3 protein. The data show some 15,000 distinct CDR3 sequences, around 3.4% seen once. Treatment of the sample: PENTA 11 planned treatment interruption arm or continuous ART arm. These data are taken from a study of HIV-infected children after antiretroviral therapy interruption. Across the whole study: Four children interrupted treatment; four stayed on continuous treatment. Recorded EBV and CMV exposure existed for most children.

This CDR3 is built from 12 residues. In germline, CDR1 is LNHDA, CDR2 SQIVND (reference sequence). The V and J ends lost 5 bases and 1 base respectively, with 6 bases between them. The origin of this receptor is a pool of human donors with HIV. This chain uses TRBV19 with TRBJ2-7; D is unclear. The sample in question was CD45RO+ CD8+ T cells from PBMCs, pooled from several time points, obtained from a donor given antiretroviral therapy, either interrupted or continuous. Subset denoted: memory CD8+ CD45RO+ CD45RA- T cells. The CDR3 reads CASSEPSYEQYF. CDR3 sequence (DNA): TGTGCCAGTAGTGAGCCTTCCTACGAGCAGTACTTC. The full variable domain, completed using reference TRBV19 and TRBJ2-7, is DGGITQSPKYLFRKEGQNVTLSCEQNLNHDAMYWYRQDPGQGLRLIYYSQIVNDFQKGDIAEGYSVSREKKESFPLTVTSAQKNPTAFYLCASSEPSYEQYFGPGTRLTVT.